These 9 T cell receptor beta chains were sequenced from one sample in a study of technical replicates of blood from several donors. Here immunoSEQ multiplex PCR was the method, and the copy in TCRdb shows in-frame clones only, minus some. In the table there are tens of thousands of clones, approximately 94% of which are singletons. Material: T cells isolated from PBMCs. The origin of the receptors is a human donor in good health.

This chain links TRBV7-9 with TRBJ2-2; no reliable D call. The CDR3 is 13 amino acids. V lost 5 bases and J lost 4, with 8 bases in between. The germline V gene has CDR1 SEHNR and CDR2 FQNEAQ (reference sequence). This chain's CDR3 is CASSHSTTGELFF. The DNA of the CDR3 is TGTGCCAGCAGCCACTCCACCACCGGGGAGCTGTTTTTT.

The chain combines TRBV9 with TRBJ2-7; weak D call: TRBD1 (5 bases). The germline CDR1 and CDR2 sequences are SGDLS and YYNGEE. The germline V and J ends were trimmed by 2 bases and 2 bases, with 11 bases remaining between them. CDR3 size: 14 residues. In DNA, the CDR3 is TGTGCCAGCAGCGTCCAGGGTGTCCCCTACGAGCAGTACTTC. It specifies CASSVQGVPYEQYF. The whole variable domain, filled in from reference TRBV9 and TRBJ2-7, reads DSGVTQTPKHLITATGQRVTLRCSPRSGDLSVYWYQQSLDQGLQFLIQYYNGEERAKGNILERFSAQQFPDLHSELNLSSLELGDSALYFCASSVQGVPYEQYFGPGTRLTVT.

This sequence joins TRBV5-4 and TRBJ2-1; D is perhaps TRBD2 (6 bases). CDR1 and CDR2 (germline): SGHNT, YYREEE (reference sequence). Deletions cut 4 bases from V and 0 bases from J, with 14 bases between. The CDR3 sequence is 16 residues long. The CDR3 is CASSGKDGSSYNEQFF. CDR3 coding DNA: TGTGCCAGCAGCGGCAAGGACGGGAGCTCCTACAATGAGCAGTTCTTC.

The chain links TRBV6-6 to TRBJ2-7; 9 positions match TRBD1. Germline CDR1 reads MNHNY; CDR2 reads SVGAGI (reference sequence). The CDR3 has 13 amino acids. The V gene end was trimmed by 7 bases and the J gene end by 6 bases; junction bases not matched to a gene: 7. Here the CDR3 reads CASKEQGAGEQYF. CDR3 sequence (DNA): TGTGCCAGCAAGGAACAGGGGGCCGGCGAGCAGTACTTC.

This clone was seen once. The J gene is TRBJ2-5, the V gene TRBV6-5; 13 bases map to TRBD2. The V gene's germline CDR1 is MNHEY and CDR2 SVGAGI. The V segment lost 4 bases and the J segment 3 bases; nucleotides outside the gene matches: 5. This CDR3 spans 16 amino acids. CDR3 coding DNA: TGTGCCAGCAGTTTTGGACTAGCGGGAGTAAAAGAGACCCAGTACTTC. Its protein product is CASSFGLAGVKETQYF.

This clone was seen a few times. This chain connects TRBV10-1 to TRBJ1-1; no reliable D call. This CDR3 comprises 13 residues. Trimming removed 1 base from V and 2 bases from J, with 5 bases in between. Germline CDR1 WNHNN, CDR2 SYGVQD (reference sequence). CDR3 DNA: TGCGCCAGCAGTGAGTACAGAAACACTGAAGCTTTCTTT. The encoded protein is CASSEYRNTEAFF.

The chain carries TRBV7-9 and TRBJ2-3; TRBD1 agrees at 9 bases. CDR3 length equals 17 residues. V lost 5 bases, J lost 5 bases, and 14 bases stayed unmatched. Germline CDR1 and CDR2: SEHNR and FQNEAQ (reference sequence). CDR3 coding DNA: TGTGCCAGCAGCCTGGGGCTACAGGGGGCAGGCGGAGATACGCAGTATTTT. Translating gives CASSLGLQGAGGDTQYF. Variable domain in full (rest from reference TRBV7-9 and TRBJ2-3): DTGVSQNPRHKITKRGQNVTFRCDPISEHNRLYWYRQTLGQGPEFLTYFQNEAQLEKSRLLSDRFSAERPKGSFSTLEIQRTEQGDSAMYLCASSLGLQGAGGDTQYFGPGTRLTVL.

The chain links TRBV29-1 to TRBJ2-5; 10 positions match TRBD2. CDR3 size: 16 residues. V lost 3 bases and J lost 5; bases outside the gene matches: 12. In germline, CDR1 is SQVTM, CDR2 ANQGSEA. CDR3 in DNA: TGCAGCGTTGAGGACAGGAGCGGGAGGGATTGGGAGACCCAGTACTTC. Residues: CSVEDRSGRDWETQYF.

The chain recombines TRBV5-1 with TRBJ1-1; perhaps TRBD1 as D (6 bases). V shed 2 bases and J shed 3 bases, with 11 bases lying between them. This CDR3 spans 14 amino acids. Germline lookup yields CDR1 SGHRS and CDR2 YFSETQ. In DNA form, the CDR3 reads TGCGCCAGCAGCTTAGACAGGTGGGACACTGAAGCTTTCTTT. Translating it yields CASSLDRWDTEAFF.